This T cell receptor beta chain is drawn from a study of blood T cell repertoires in COVID-19. Study details: Samples taken during acute and convalescent COVID-19 were collected in the United States, Italy and Spain. T cells, B-cell-depleted T cells, or PBMCs provided the cDNA or gDNA that served as material.

The ends lost 3 bases at V and 10 bases at J; junction bases unmatched: 11. Germline lookup yields CDR1 KGHSH and CDR2 LQKENI. The CDR3 is 16 residues long. Source study methods: Reference gene primer amplification gave estimated nucleated cell counts. Method: immunoSEQ multiplex PCR; TCRdb's copy keeps in-frame clones and lacks some. For V, J and clone size, that table is used; D and trimming come from the DNA. The table lists more than 200,000 clones, roughly three quarters of them singletons. The V and J genes are TRBV18 and TRBJ1-6, with TRBD1 identical over 8 bases. The sequence came from a woman between 40 and 55 years old with active or convalescent COVID-19. The specimen was peripheral blood. The CDR3 loop reads CASSPDRVSERSPLHF. CDR3 sequence (DNA): TGTGCCAGCTCACCGGACAGGGTCTCGGAGAGATCACCCCTCCACTTT.